This TCR beta chain was retrieved from a study of regulatory T cells in long-lasting Graves disease. Study-level results: TRBV28, TRBJ1-2 and TRBJ2-5 emerged as the favored segments in persistent disease.

Trimming left V 0 bases short and J 5 bases short, with 10 bases between. Germline-derived CDR1 and CDR2 are DFQATT and SNEGSKA (reference sequence). The CDR3 sequence is 13 residues long. Arm-PCR with iRepertoire HTBI primers amplified the CDR3 regions for these TCR beta libraries. TCRdb independently ran MiXCR on the multiplex PCR reads; one entry per CDR3 protein. The table lists roughly 400,000 distinct CDR3 sequences, around 20% of them singletons. This clonotype was observed a few times. Antigen specificity is unknown. The time point is: persistent/refractory GD, antithyroid drugs over 5 years with positive TRAb. Following extraction of RNA from PBMCs, that RNA was used to make the TCR library. American Thyroid Association guidelines defined Graves' disease diagnosis.

Sequenced material: peripheral blood mononuclear cells (PBMCs), taken when the disease was refractory, from a patient treated with antithyroid drugs. The chain links TRBV20-1 to TRBJ1-1; no definite D call. The sequence came from a female donor with Graves disease. CDR3 sequence: CSARDPRETEAFF. DNA of the CDR3: TGCAGTGCTAGAGATCCCCGGGAAACTGAAGCTTTCTTT.